These T cell receptor beta chains were read from a single sample in a study of T cell responses to AZD1222 COVID-19 vaccine. Repertoires were generated with immunoSEQ multiplex PCR, while TCRdb's copy carries only in-frame clones and drops some. Of approximately 130,000 clones in the sample, around nine tenths were seen once. The sample here was peripheral blood, taken on day 0 of AZD1222 vaccination. These receptors came from an adult in good health. Both conserved end residues are part of each CDR3. The order of the fields is clone size, V gene, CDR3 protein. Size tells how often a clone was seen (once, few, many) or the class of an expanded clone, and some rows leave it out.

>.|TRBV29-1
CSVDVGVSYNEQFF
>once|TRBV7-9
CASSTLTPEAFF
>.|TRBV9
CASSDNPGLNQPQHF
>.|TRBV10-3
CAISESQGAVRAYNEQFF
>.|TRBV9
CASSVGTIGNQPQHF
>.|TRBV7-2
CASSPAVSNTGELFF
>.|TRBV6-5
CASSYSMAGGGYTF
>.|TRBV30
CAWTNLKERRANYGYTF
>once|TRBV28
CASRQGGGNSPLHF
>once|TRBV24-1
CATSDTTGTGNQPQHF